The 15 T cell receptor beta chains listed next were all sequenced from one sample in a study of vaccination and CD4 T cells after COVID-19. These receptors have no identified antigens. Documented treatment: roughly 10-day PBMC culture with coronavirus spike peptide pools or control peptides (ViraFEST assay). The study sequenced cultured CD4+ T cell DNA using the Oncomine TCR Beta short-read assay. In TCRdb, the PCR reads were re-called with MiXCR into one record per CDR3 protein. The sample lists more than 20,000 distinct CDR3 sequences, under 75% occurring once. The sequenced material came from CD4+ T cells from blood, cultured in vitro. The receptors here all came from a human donor who had recovered from COVID-19.

This sequence joins TRBV20-1 and TRBJ1-5; no reliable D call. The CDR3 spans 13 residues. Trimming cost V 0 bases and J 7 bases, with 10 bases left between them. Germline V lookup: CDR1 DFQATT, CDR2 SNEGSKA (reference sequence). Written as DNA, the CDR3 is TGCAGTGCTAGAGATGAGGGAGGACAGCCCCAGCATTTT. It is translated as CSARDEGGQPQHF.

This clonotype came up a few times. The V gene is TRBV30, the J gene TRBJ2-2; no definite D call. Germline V gene data show CDR1 as GTSNPN and CDR2 as SVGIG (reference sequence). The CDR3 runs to 15 residues. V lost 3 bases, J lost 2 bases, and 13 bases lay in between. CDR3 sequence reads: CAWRTQPLNTGELFF. As DNA, the CDR3 is TGTGCCTGGAGGACACAGCCCTTAAACACCGGGGAGCTGTTTTTT.

The chain carries TRBV20-1 and TRBJ2-1; TRBD2 matches 15 bases. CDR3 size: 15 residues. With V trimmed by 0 bases and J by 8 bases, 2 bases remained unmatched. CDR1 DFQATT and CDR2 SNEGSKA come from the germline V gene (reference sequence). Here the CDR3 DNA reads TGCAGTGCTAGAGATGGACTAGCGGGAGGGGATGAGCAGTTCTTC. Its protein product is CSARDGLAGGDEQFF.

The rearrangement uses TRBV7-6 and TRBJ1-5; 8 bases map to TRBD1. Germline CDR1 SGHVS, CDR2 FNYEAQ. This CDR3 region has 16 residues. V gave up 1 base and J gave up 3 bases; unmatched junction bases: 5. The DNA of the CDR3 is TGTGCCAGCAGCTTAGGGGACAGGATTTTCAATCAGCCCCAGCATTTT. This encodes CASSLGDRIFNQPQHF.

The chain has TRBV6-1 and TRBJ2-7; no definite D call. Germline loops: CDR1 MNHNS, CDR2 SASEGT. The CDR3 runs 12 residues. Trimming left V 6 bases short and J 7 bases short, with 13 bases between. The CDR3 region is CASSVHRLEQYF. CDR3 coding DNA: TGTGCCAGCAGCGTCCACCGCTTGGAGCAGTACTTC.

This chain links TRBV20-1 with TRBJ1-1; TRBD1 matches 8 bases. Germline loops: CDR1 DFQATT, CDR2 SNEGSKA (reference sequence). The CDR3 has 14 amino acids. The DNA of the CDR3 is TGCAAGATACCTCGGACAGGGAGGTCCTATGAAGCTTTCTTT. Its translation is CKIPRTGRSYEAFF.

The chain couples TRBV6-1 to TRBJ1-1; tentative D call: TRBD1 (5 bases). V was clipped by 6 bases and J by 1 base, with 15 bases between them. The CDR3 has 15 amino acids. The germline V gene encodes CDR1 MNHNS and CDR2 SASEGT. The CDR3 sequence is CASRSRGLGNTEAFF. Written as DNA, the CDR3 is TGTGCCAGCAGAAGTAGGGGACTGGGGAACACTGAAGCTTTCTTT.

V and J are TRBV12-3 or TRBV12-4 and TRBJ2-2, with 10 bases identical to TRBD2. The CDR3 loop spans 20 amino acids. V trimming: 3 bases; J trimming: 4 bases; junction bases outside the gene matches: 17. CDR3 bases: TGTGCCAGCAGTTTGCGGGGTTCGGCTAGCGGGAGTGGGGCCACCGGGGAGCTGTTTTTT. Encoded protein: CASSLRGSASGSGATGELFF.

The chain joins TRBV9 to TRBJ2-3; D is possibly TRBD1 (5 bases). Germline CDR1 is SGDLS and CDR2 is YYNGEE. The CDR3 runs to 14 residues. V lost 4 bases to trimming and J lost 6 bases, with 15 bases between them. CDR3 DNA: TGTGCCAGCAGCCCGAACAGGTTCGCGGATACGCAGTATTTT. It encodes CASSPNRFADTQYF.

This chain connects TRBV19 to TRBJ2-1; D is ambiguous. The CDR3 totals 15 residues. Deletions cut 6 bases from V and 0 bases from J, with 12 bases between. In germline, CDR1 is LNHDA, CDR2 SQIVND (reference sequence). CDR3 DNA sequence: TGTGCCAGTAGGCCGACCCTGAGCTCCTACAATGAGCAGTTCTTC. Encoded protein: CASRPTLSSYNEQFF.

The chain links TRBV24-1 to TRBJ1-5; D might be TRBD1 (5 bases). Germline V gene lookup returns CDR1 KGHDR and CDR2 SFDVKD. V was trimmed by 0 bases and J by 6 bases, leaving 8 bases between them. The CDR3 is 14 residues long. CDR3 DNA: TGTGCCACCAGTGATTTGGGGCAGGGTCAGCCCCAGCATTTT. Amino acids: CATSDLGQGQPQHF.

In this sample, this clonotype turned up a few times. The chain carries TRBV12-3 or TRBV12-4 and TRBJ1-2; D is undetermined. This CDR3 has 15 amino acids. The germline V and J ends were trimmed by 2 bases and 0 bases, with 10 bases remaining between them. CDR3 amino acids: CASSLRGRTNYGYTF. CDR3 bases: TGTGCCAGCAGTTTACGCGGCCGAACTAACTATGGCTACACCTTC.

The chain joins TRBV12-3 or TRBV12-4 to TRBJ2-7; D uncertain. V lost 5 bases to trimming and J lost 9 bases, with 14 bases between them. The CDR3 is 12 amino acids. CDR3 sequence: CASSGDLGGQYF. CDR3 DNA: TGTGCCAGCAGTGGCGACCTCGGCGGGCAGTACTTC.

The J gene is TRBJ2-7, the V gene TRBV10-3; TRBD1 aligns across 7 bases. With 5 bases clipped from V and 0 bases from J, the junction kept 4 bases outside the gene matches. This CDR3 spans 14 amino acids. Germline V gene sequence: CDR1 ENHRY, CDR2 SYGVKD. CDR3 sequence reads: CAISSGTVSYEQYF. The DNA for the CDR3 is TGTGCCATCAGTTCCGGGACAGTCTCCTACGAGCAGTACTTC.

This clonotype has only a few counts. This chain uses TRBV20-1 with TRBJ2-1, with 9 bases that match TRBD2. Germline CDR1 reads DFQATT; CDR2 reads SNEGSKA (reference sequence). Trimming removed 3 bases from V and 2 bases from J; junction bases left unmatched: 8. The CDR3 is made up of 16 amino acids. The CDR3 region is CSARTLAGIAYNEQFF. For the CDR3, the DNA is TGCAGTGCTAGGACCCTAGCGGGAATAGCCTACAATGAGCAGTTCTTC.